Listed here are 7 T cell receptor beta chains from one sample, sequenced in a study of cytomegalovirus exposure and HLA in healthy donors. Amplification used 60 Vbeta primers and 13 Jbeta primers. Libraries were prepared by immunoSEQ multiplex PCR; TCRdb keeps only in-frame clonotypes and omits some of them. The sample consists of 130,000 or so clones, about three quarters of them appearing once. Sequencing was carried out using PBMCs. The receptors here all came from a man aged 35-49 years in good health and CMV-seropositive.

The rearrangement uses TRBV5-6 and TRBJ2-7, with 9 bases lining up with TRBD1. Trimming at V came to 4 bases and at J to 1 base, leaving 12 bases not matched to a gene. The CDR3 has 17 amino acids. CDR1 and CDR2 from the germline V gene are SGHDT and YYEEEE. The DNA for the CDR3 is TGTGCCAGCAGCCAAGCGGGACAGGGCGCGGGGTCCTACGAGCAGTACTTC. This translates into CASSQAGQGAGSYEQYF.

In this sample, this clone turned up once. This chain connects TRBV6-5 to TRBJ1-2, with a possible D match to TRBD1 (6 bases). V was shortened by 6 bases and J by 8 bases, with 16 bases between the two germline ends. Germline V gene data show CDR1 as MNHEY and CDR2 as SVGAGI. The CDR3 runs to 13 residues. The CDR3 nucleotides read TGTGCCAGCAGAATGTCAGGGGTAGAAGGCTACACCTTC. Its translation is CASRMSGVEGYTF.

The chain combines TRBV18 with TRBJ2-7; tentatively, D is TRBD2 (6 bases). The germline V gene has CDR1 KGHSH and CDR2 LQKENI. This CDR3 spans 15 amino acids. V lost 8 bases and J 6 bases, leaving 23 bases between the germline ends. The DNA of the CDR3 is TGTGCCAGCCTCGCCTGGGACTCCTCCCGGGGCGAGCAGTACTTC. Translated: CASLAWDSSRGEQYF.

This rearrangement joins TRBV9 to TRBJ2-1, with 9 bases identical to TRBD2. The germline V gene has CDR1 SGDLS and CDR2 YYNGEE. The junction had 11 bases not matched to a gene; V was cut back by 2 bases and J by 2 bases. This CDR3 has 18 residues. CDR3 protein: CASSVSSGRLPPYNEQFF. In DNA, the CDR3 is TGTGCCAGCAGCGTTTCAAGCGGGAGGTTACCGCCCTACAATGAGCAGTTCTTC.

This CDR3 reads CASVLRGGTEAFF. CDR3 nucleotide sequence: TGCGCCAGCGTCCTACGGGGAGGAACTGAAGCTTTCTTT. The chain uses TRBV5-1 and TRBJ1-1; no clear D. The germline V and J ends were trimmed by 7 bases and 5 bases, with 15 bases remaining between them. This CDR3 spans 13 amino acids. Germline CDR1 is SGHRS and CDR2 is YFSETQ.

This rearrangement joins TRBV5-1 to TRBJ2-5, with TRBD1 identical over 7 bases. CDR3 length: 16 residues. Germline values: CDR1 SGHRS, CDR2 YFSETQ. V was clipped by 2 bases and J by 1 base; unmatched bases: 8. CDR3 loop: CASSFAGTELQETQYF. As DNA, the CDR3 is TGCGCCAGCAGCTTTGCTGGGACAGAACTCCAAGAGACCCAGTACTTC.

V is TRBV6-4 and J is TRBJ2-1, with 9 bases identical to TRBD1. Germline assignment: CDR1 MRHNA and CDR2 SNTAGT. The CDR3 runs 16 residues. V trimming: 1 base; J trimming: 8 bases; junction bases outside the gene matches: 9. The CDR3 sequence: CASSDYRDRERHEQFF. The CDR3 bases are TGTGCCAGCAGTGACTACCGGGACAGGGAAAGGCATGAGCAGTTCTTC.